This TCR beta chain comes out of a study of T cells after posttransplantation cyclophosphamide. General study points: Donor-recipient repertoire similarity was low at 1-2 months, rising over year one. TRB overlap between skin or GI tissue T cells and blood was limited. Recipient CMV seropositivity and CMV reactivation strongly tracked TRB clonality.

Busulfan-fludarabine conditioning, marrow transplant, and cyclophosphamide on days +3 and +4 were administered. At least ten counts were recorded for this clone. Its cognate antigen is unknown. With 5 bases removed from V and 3 bases from J, the gap between germline ends came to 19 bases. The CDR3 is 17 residues long. Germline V gene data show CDR1 as SGHVS and CDR2 as FQNEAQ. TCRdb's copy holds only in-frame clones and misses some; the assay was immunoSEQ multiplex PCR. Sampling found some 13,000 clones, none seen once. The TCR was taken from a female patient aged 35 to 55 who received an allogeneic stem cell transplant from a related donor, was CMV-positive, and had acute GVHD only. Some T cells may have originated in the graft donor. The specimen was PBMCs, collected after allogeneic stem cell transplant with posttransplant cyclophosphamide. The chain combines TRBV7-8 with TRBJ1-4, with D maybe TRBD1 (5 bases). The CDR3 protein is CASSPNPAREPNEKLFF. CDR3 sequence (DNA): TGTGCCAGCAGCCCAAACCCCGCCAGGGAACCTAATGAAAAACTGTTTTTT.